The sample holds many counts of the clone carrying this T cell receptor (beta chain). Its specificity is unknown. Newly diagnosed patients aged 18 to 65 had hyperthyroidism of under 2 months' duration. Diagnostic decisions used clinical symptoms, serum thyroxine and TRAb, thyroid ultrasound and orbital computed tomography. Before ophthalmopathy appeared, progressors gave blood at initial hyperthyroidism diagnosis. The sample belongs to a study of T cells in Graves' hyperthyroidism and ophthalmopathy. Study-wide results and limits: Most expanded thyroid clonotypes above 0.001 recurred in blood.

The CDR3 runs 13 residues. Looked up from germline, CDR1 is SGHTA and CDR2 is FQGTGA. V dropped 5 bases and J dropped 2 bases, with 9 bases sitting between them. The CDR3 regions of TCR beta were amplified from RNA transcripts. When the TCR CDR3 underwent first-round RT-PCR, the HTBI primer set was used. TCRdb passed the multiplex PCR reads through MiXCR, listing each CDR3 protein once. The table has about 300,000 distinct CDR3 sequences, 10% to 15% seen once. Sequenced material: blood. The receptor was derived from a woman in her thirties with Graves' hyperthyroidism that later progressed to Graves' ophthalmopathy. The gene calls are TRBV7-3 and TRBJ1-2; D is unresolved. The CDR3 loop is CASSRERNYGYTF. In nucleotides, the CDR3 is TGTGCCAGCAGCCGGGAGAGGAACTATGGCTACACCTTC.